This TCR beta chain was identified during a study of T-cell reconstitution after alpha-beta-depleted transplantation in children. Study results and caveats: When one year had passed after transplant, most T-cell counts and diversity came from newly produced T cells.

A TCRbeta library incorporating unique molecular identifiers was prepared. TCRdb re-called the PCR reads through MiXCR, storing one row per CDR3 protein. The top ten clones hold roughly 15% of a sample with 450,000 to 550,000 distinct CDR3 sequences, 9.5% to 12% of them seen once. To note about this clonotype: Its specificity is unknown.

The CDR3 totals 15 residues. V was shortened by 3 bases and J by 1 base, with 11 bases between the two germline ends. The clonotype originates from a female patient aged 2 to 10 who had a stem cell transplant for aplastic anemia, so the T cells may come from the graft donor. The chain joins TRBV12-3 or TRBV12-4 to TRBJ2-3; no firm D call. The starting material was PBMCs, mostly from graft donor cells, obtained 180 days after TCRalphabeta/CD19-depleted stem cell transplant. CDR3 protein: CASSFASRGTDTQYF. For the CDR3, the DNA is TGTGCCAGCAGTTTCGCGTCTCGCGGCACAGATACGCAGTATTTT.